Listed below are T cell receptor beta chains from one sample, sequenced in a study of control samples from healthy donors and cancer patients. Clones were sequenced by immunoSEQ multiplex PCR, and TCRdb holds only the in-frame ones, with some missing. This sample has 100,000 to 130,000 clones; 70% to 85% occur once, and the top ten carry approximately 6.7%. The sequenced material came from blood. The source is a man between 18 and 29 years old in good health. Each CDR3 is given with its conserved first and last residue. Fields, in order: D gene, J gene, V gene, clone size, CDR3 protein, CDR3 DNA. The D gene is left open where the match is weak. The size field is filled for only some rows; it gives once, few, many or a size class.

>.|TRBJ1-1|TRBV4-1|.
CASSQGPGTMNTEAFF
TGCGCCAGCAGCCAAGGACCGGGGACCATGAACACTGAAGCTTTCTTT
>TRBD1|TRBJ2-5|TRBV14|.
CASSQVNRGQETQYF
TGTGCCAGCAGCCAAGTGAACAGGGGGCAAGAGACCCAGTACTTC
>.|TRBJ2-7|TRBV2|.
CASSVVGYEQYF
TGTGCCAGCAGTGTGGTGGGCTACGAGCAGTACTTC
>.|TRBJ2-2|TRBV13|.
CASSSGHTGELFF
TGTGCCAGCAGCTCGGGGCACACCGGGGAGCTGTTTTTT
>.|TRBJ2-3|TRBV25-1|.
CASSRETENTDTQYF
TGTGCCAGCTCGCGGGAAACGGAGAACACAGATACGCAGTATTTT
>.|TRBJ2-1|TRBV5-6|.
CASTAWGAGYNEQFF
TGTGCCAGCACCGCTTGGGGGGCAGGTTACAATGAGCAGTTCTTC
>.|TRBJ1-3|TRBV10-2|.
CASSESAVEGNTIYF
TGCGCCAGCAGTGAGTCCGCGGTGGAAGGAAACACCATATATTTT
>.|TRBJ2-5|TRBV5-1|few
CASARRGEIQETQYF
TGCGCCAGCGCCCGGAGGGGTGAGATACAAGAGACCCAGTACTTC
>.|TRBJ1-1|TRBV11-2|.
CASSLGRDGDTEAFF
TGTGCCAGCAGCTTAGGGCGGGATGGGGACACTGAAGCTTTCTTT
>.|TRBJ1-5|TRBV7-8|.
CASSLEAGVSNQPQHF
TGTGCCAGCAGCTTAGAAGCAGGGGTGAGCAATCAGCCCCAGCATTTT